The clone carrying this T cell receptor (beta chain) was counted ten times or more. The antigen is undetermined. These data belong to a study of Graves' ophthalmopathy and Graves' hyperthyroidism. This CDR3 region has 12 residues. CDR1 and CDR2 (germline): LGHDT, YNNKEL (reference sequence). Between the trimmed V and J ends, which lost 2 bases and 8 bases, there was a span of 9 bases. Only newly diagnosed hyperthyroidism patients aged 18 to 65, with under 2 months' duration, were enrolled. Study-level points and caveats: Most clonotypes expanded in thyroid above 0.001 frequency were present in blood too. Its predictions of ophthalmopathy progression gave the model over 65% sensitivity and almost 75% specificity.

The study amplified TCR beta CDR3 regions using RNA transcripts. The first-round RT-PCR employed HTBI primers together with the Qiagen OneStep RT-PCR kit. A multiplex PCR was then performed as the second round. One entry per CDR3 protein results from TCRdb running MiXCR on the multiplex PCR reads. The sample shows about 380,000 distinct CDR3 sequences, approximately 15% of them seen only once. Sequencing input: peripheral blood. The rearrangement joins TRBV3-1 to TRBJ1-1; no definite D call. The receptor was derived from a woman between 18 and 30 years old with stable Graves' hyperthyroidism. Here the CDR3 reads CASSQQSEEAFF. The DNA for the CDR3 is TGTGCCAGCAGCCAACAGTCGGAAGAAGCTTTCTTT.